The present entry profiles one T cell receptor beta chain with its context. This clonotype occurred many times. The antigen it binds to is not known. No base qualities exist here, and no much larger clone lies one base off it. TCR beta VDJ combination and CDR3 sequence profiling used genomic DNA as the template. An Illumina HiSeq 2000 was the platform used for TCR repertoire sequencing. In the original analysis: TRBV/TRBJ rearrangement plots, CDR3 size and DJ length profiles, and Simpson's diversity index were used to assess repertoires. Whichever DNA sequence was most abundant in the deep sequencing data was defined as the immunodominant clone. CDR3 amino acid sequences were screened for sharing across subjects and were compared with published repertoires and the VDJdb database. Clones were called with MiXCR by TCRdb after fastp trimmed the public reads at Q25, and only in-frame beta chains were retained. One record per CDR3 amino acid sequence lists the most common genes and DNA. These V and J calls rely on TCRdb rather than the paper's analysis. Counted in this sample were roughly 170,000 distinct CDR3 sequences; 48% of them appeared once. The ten largest account for 13% of the sample.

These data come from a study of CD8+CD57+ T cells in acquired aplastic anemia (dated by TCRdb to 2016 to 2019). At the level of the whole study: On average, sorted CD4+ and CD8+ cells yielded about 3 ug of extracted DNA, with a range of about 0.17 to 27.4 ug. CD8+CD57+ expansion was defined as frequency above the mean frequency observed in healthy subjects.

The germline V gene specifies MNHNS as CDR1 and SASEGT as CDR2. Deletion took 6 bases off V and 4 bases off J, with a span of 16 bases between the germline ends. Taken from cysteine to phenylalanine, the CDR3 has 14 residues. Only CDR3 DNA is held: 42 bases, read in frame from base 1. Expansion of CD8+CD57+ cells had been shown by flow cytometry in the patients chosen for sequencing. All patients had severe acquired aplastic anemia diagnosed by International Study of Aplastic Anemia and Agranulocytosis and Camitta criteria. No therapy had been received by the patients at the time of blood sampling. TCR repertoires of sorted CD4+ and CD8+ blood T cells from severe aplastic anemia patients and healthy subjects were deep-sequenced in the study. In the USA, patient enrollment took place under clinicaltrials.gov protocols 00001620, 01623167, 00001397, 00071045, 00081523 and 00961064. Ficoll-Paque density gradient centrifugation was used to isolate peripheral blood mononuclear cells. Before DNA extraction, CD4+ and CD8+ T cells were sorted with FACS or magnetic beads.

Findings and caveats that apply to the study as a whole: Between patients and healthy controls, no significant difference in CD8+ Simpson's diversity was found (P=0.060). Although under 35 CD8+ CDR3 sequences were shared by patients and controls, these sequences appeared highly expressed in patients and within the immunodominant clones of patients.

In this chain, TRBV6-1 is recombined with TRBJ2-7; TRBD1 is a weak D gene call, 7 bases matching. The TCR originated in a human donor with aplastic anemia. The specimen was sorted CD4+, CD8+, or CD8+CD57+ T cells (not recorded which) from PBMCs. The CDR3 region has the sequence CASRRGGTEYEQYF. The DNA sequence is TGTGCCAGCAGAAGGGGCGGGACAGAGTACGAGCAGTACTTC.